This record covers a single TCR beta chain. Using its own MiXCR run on the PCR reads, TCRdb lists one record per CDR3 protein. The profile shows under 95,000 distinct CDR3 sequences, over 45% of them singletons. CDR3 length: 16 amino acids. The V and J ends lost 4 bases and 5 bases, in that order; junction bases with no gene match: 13. Germline V lookup: CDR1 MDHEN, CDR2 SYDVKM. The sample originates from a study of CDR3 diversity in severe acne. The rearrangement joins TRBV28 to TRBJ2-5; 7 bases agree with TRBD1. The material sequenced was blood. This clonotype originated in a male donor in good health, serving as a control. The CDR3 nucleotides are TGTGCCAGCAGTTCACCTTCGACAGGGTCTCATGAGACCCAGTACTTC. Translated: CASSSPSTGSHETQYF. Full variable domain (remainder filled in from reference TRBV28 and TRBJ2-5): DVKVTQSSRYLVKRTGEKVFLECVQDMDHENMFWYRQDPGLGLRLIYFSYDVKMKEKGDIPEGYSVSREKKERFSLILESASTNQTSMYLCASSSPSTGSHETQYFGPGTRLLVL.